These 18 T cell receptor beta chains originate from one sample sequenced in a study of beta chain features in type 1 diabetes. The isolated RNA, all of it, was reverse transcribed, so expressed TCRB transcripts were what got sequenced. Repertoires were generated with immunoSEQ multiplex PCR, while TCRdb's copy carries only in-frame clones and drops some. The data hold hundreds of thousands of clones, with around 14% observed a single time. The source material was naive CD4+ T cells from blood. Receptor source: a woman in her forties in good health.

The CDR3 spells CASSPGQGTYGYTF. Written as DNA, the CDR3 is TGTGCCAGCAGCCCGGGACAGGGAACCTATGGCTACACCTTC. J is TRBJ1-2 and V is TRBV6-5; 9 nucleotides align to TRBD1. The CDR3 runs to 14 residues. CDR1 is MNHEY and CDR2 is SVGAGI in the germline V gene. Germline trimming cut 6 bases from V and 4 bases from J; bases unmatched to any gene: 6.

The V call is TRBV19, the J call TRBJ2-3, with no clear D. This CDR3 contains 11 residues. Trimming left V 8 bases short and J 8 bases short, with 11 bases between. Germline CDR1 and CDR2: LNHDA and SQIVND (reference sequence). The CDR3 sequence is CASSRTGTQYF. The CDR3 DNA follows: TGTGCCAGTTCCCGTACGGGTACGCAGTATTTT.

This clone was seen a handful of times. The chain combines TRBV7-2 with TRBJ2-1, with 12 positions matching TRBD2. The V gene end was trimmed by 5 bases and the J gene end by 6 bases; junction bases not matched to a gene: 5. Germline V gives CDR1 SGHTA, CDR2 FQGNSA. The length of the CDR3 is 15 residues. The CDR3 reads CASSTSGGSLNEQFF. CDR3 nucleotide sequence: TGTGCCAGCAGCACTAGCGGGGGGTCCCTCAATGAGCAGTTCTTC.

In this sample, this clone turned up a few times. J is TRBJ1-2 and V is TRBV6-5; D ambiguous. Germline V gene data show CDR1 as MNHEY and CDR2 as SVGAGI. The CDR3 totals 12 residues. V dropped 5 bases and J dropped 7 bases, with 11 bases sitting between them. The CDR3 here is CASSLPPRGYTF. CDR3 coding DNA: TGTGCCAGCAGTCTTCCCCCGCGTGGCTACACCTTC.

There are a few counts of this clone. The CDR3 coding sequence is TGCGCCAGCAGCGCCGGGGGGGCAGACAATGAGCAGTTCTTC. Translated: CASSAGGADNEQFF. This chain uses TRBV5-1 with TRBJ2-1; the match to TRBD2 covers 8 bases. With 4 bases clipped from V and 5 bases from J, the junction kept 5 bases outside the gene matches. Germline V CDR1 and CDR2: SGHRS, YFSETQ. The CDR3 contains 14 residues.

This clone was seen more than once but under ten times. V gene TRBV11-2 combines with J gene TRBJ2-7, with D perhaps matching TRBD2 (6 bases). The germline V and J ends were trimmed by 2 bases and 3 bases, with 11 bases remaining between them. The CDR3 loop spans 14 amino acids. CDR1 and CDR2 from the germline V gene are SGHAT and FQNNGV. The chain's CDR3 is CASSLLRGVYEQYF. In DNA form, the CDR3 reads TGTGCCAGCAGCTTATTGCGGGGAGTCTACGAGCAGTACTTC.

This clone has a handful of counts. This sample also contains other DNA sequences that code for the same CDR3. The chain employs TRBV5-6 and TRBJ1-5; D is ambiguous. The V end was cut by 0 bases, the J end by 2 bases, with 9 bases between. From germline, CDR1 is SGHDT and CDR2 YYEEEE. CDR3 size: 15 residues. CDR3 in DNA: TGTGCCAGCAGCTTGGCTGGTGGAGGCAATCAGCCCCAGCATTTT. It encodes CASSLAGGGNQPQHF.

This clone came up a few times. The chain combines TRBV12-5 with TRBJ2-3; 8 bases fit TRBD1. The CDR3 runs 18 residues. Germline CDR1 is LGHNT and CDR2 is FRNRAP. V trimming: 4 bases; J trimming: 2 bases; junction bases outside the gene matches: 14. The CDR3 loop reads CASGSPFGRGLSTDTQYF. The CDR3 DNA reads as TGTGCTAGTGGTTCCCCCTTTGGCAGGGGGCTATCCACAGATACGCAGTATTTT.

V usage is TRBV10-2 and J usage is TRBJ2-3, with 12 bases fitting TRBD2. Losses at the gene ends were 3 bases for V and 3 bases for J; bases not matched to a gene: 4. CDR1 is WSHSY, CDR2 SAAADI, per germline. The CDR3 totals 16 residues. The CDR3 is CASSDPSGGGTDTQYF. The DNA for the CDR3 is TGCGCCAGCAGTGATCCTAGCGGGGGGGGAACAGATACGCAGTATTTT.

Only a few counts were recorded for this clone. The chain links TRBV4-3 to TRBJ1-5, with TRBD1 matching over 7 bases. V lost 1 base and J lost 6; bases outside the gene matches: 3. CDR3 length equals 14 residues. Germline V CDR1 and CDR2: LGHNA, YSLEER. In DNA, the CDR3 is TGCGCCAGCAGCCAAGGACAGGGTGGTCAGCCCCAGCATTTT. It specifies CASSQGQGGQPQHF.

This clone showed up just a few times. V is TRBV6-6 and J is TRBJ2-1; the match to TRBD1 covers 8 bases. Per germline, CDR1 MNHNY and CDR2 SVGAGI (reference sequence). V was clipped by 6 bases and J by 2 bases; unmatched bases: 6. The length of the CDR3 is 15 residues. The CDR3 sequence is CASSAGGSPYNEQFF. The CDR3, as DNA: TGTGCCAGCAGCGCAGGGGGCAGTCCCTACAATGAGCAGTTCTTC.

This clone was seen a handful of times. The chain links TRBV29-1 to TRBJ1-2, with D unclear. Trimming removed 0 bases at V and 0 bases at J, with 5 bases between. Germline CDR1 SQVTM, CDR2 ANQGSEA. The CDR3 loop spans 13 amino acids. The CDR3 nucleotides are TGCAGCGTTGAAGACGGGACTAACTATGGCTACACCTTC. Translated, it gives CSVEDGTNYGYTF.

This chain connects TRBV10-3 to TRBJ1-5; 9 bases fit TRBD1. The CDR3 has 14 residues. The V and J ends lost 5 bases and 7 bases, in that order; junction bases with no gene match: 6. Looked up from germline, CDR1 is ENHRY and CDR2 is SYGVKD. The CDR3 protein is CAISKTGGRQPQHF. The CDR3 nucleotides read TGTGCCATCAGTAAGACAGGGGGGCGGCAGCCCCAGCATTTT.

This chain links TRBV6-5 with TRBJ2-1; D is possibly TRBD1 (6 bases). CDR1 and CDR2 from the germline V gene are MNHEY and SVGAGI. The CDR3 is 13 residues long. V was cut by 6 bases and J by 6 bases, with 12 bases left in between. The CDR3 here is CASRLQGSNEQFF. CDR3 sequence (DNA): TGTGCCAGCAGATTACAGGGTAGCAATGAGCAGTTCTTC.

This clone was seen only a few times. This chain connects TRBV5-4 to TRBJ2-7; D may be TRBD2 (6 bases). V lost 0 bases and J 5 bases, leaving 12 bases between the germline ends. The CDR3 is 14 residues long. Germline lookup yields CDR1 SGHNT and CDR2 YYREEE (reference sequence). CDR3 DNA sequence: TGTGCCAGCAGCTTGGAGACTAGTAGTCACGAGCAGTACTTC. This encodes CASSLETSSHEQYF.

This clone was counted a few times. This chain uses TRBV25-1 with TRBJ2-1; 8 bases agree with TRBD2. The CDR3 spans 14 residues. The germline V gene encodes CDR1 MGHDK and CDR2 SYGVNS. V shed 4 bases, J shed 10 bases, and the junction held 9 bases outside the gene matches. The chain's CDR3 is CASSAPGGGWEQFF. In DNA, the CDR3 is TGTGCCAGCAGTGCCCCGGGGGGGGGCTGGGAGCAGTTCTTC. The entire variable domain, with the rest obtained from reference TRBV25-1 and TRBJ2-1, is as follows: EADIYQTPRYLVIGTGKKITLECSQTMGHDKMYWYQQDPGMELHLIHYSYGVNSTEKGDLSSESTVSRIRTEHFPLTLESARPSHTSQYLCASSAPGGGWEQFFGPGTRLTVL.

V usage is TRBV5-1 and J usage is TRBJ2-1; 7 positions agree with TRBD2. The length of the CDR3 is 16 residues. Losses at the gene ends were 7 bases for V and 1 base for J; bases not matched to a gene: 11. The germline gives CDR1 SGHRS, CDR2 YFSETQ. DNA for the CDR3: TGCGCCAGCGCTAGAGCGGGGTCGGGATCCTACAATGAGCAGTTCTTC. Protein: CASARAGSGSYNEQFF.

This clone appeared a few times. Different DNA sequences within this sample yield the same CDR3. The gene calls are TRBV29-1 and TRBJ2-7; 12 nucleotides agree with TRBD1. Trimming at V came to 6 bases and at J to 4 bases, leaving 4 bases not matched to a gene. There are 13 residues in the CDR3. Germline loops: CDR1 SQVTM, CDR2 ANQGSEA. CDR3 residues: CSVEGQGAYEQYF. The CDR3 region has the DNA TGCAGCGTCGAGGGACAGGGGGCTTACGAGCAGTACTTC.